The 12 T cell receptor beta chains below come from one sample, sequenced in a study of cytomegalovirus exposure and HLA in healthy donors. The table came from immunoSEQ multiplex PCR; TCRdb's copy has only in-frame clones and leaves some out. The repertoire holds some 290,000 clones, with approximately 85% as singletons. Material for sequencing was PBMCs. The origin of the receptors is a man aged 30-40 years in good health and CMV-seronegative.

This clone was picked up one time. In nucleotides, the CDR3 is TGCGCCAGCAGCTTGTTTGCGGGGGGGCTTTACGAGCAGTACTTC. Translated, it gives CASSLFAGGLYEQYF. The V call is TRBV5-1, the J call TRBJ2-7, with 9 bases aligning to TRBD2. Germline CDR1 and CDR2: SGHRS and YFSETQ. The junction had 6 bases not matched to a gene; V was cut back by 1 base and J by 4 bases. The CDR3 consists of 15 residues.

This chain links TRBV4-1 with TRBJ1-6; 9 positions match TRBD1. The length of the CDR3 is 15 residues. V shed 2 bases and J 8 bases; nucleotides not matched to a gene: 4. The germline gives CDR1 MGHRA, CDR2 YSYEKL. The DNA of the CDR3 is TGCGCCAGCAGCCAAACCGGGACAGGGTATTCACCCCTCCACTTT. Its protein is CASSQTGTGYSPLHF.

CDR3 sequence: CASSSGQGSRGQPQHF. The DNA for the CDR3 is TGTGCCAGCAGTTCCGGACAGGGATCAAGGGGGCAGCCCCAGCATTTT. The chain is built from TRBV27 and TRBJ1-5; TRBD1 agrees at 8 bases. CDR1 and CDR2 (germline): MNHEY, SMNVEV (reference sequence). The J segment lost 7 bases and the V segment lost 4 bases, leaving 12 bases of the junction unmatched. This CDR3 has 16 residues.

V gene TRBV25-1 combines with J gene TRBJ2-2, with TRBD2 identical over 11 bases. Germline assignment: CDR1 MGHDK and CDR2 SYGVNS. The V segment lost 8 bases and the J segment 6 bases; nucleotides outside the gene matches: 5. CDR3 length: 14 amino acids. Here the CDR3 DNA reads TGTGCCAGCTCGACTAGCGGGGATGCCGGGGAGCTGTTTTTT. Amino acids: CASSTSGDAGELFF.

This CDR3 reads CASSQVASGVSSYNEQFF. CDR3 DNA sequence: TGCGCCAGCAGCCAAGTGGCTAGCGGGGTCAGCTCCTACAATGAGCAGTTCTTC. The chain uses TRBV4-1 and TRBJ2-1; TRBD2 matches at 9 bases. CDR3 length: 18 amino acids. CDR1 MGHRA and CDR2 YSYEKL come from the germline V gene. The V and J ends lost 1 base and 0 bases, in that order; junction bases with no gene match: 7.

A few counts support this clone. The V gene is TRBV9, the J gene TRBJ1-2; possibly TRBD1 for D (5 bases). The CDR3 is made up of 15 amino acids. Trimming took 4 bases from V and 5 from J, leaving 18 bases between them. Germline CDR1 SGDLS, CDR2 YYNGEE. CDR3 DNA sequence: TGTGCCAGCAGCATCGCGACGGGTAGACAGTATGGCTACACCTTC. It yields the protein CASSIATGRQYGYTF. Combining the CDR3 with reference TRBV9 and TRBJ1-2 gives the whole variable domain DSGVTQTPKHLITATGQRVTLRCSPRSGDLSVYWYQQSLDQGLQFLIQYYNGEERAKGNILERFSAQQFPDLHSELNLSSLELGDSALYFCASSIATGRQYGYTFGSGTRLTVV.

The CDR3 nucleotides read TGTGCCAGCAGCTTAGGGACAGGGTTGGGCAATGAGCAGTTCTTC. Its translation is CASSLGTGLGNEQFF. This chain connects TRBV7-6 to TRBJ2-1; 8 bases match TRBD1. With 1 base clipped from V and 6 bases from J, the junction kept 5 bases outside the gene matches. The CDR3 loop spans 15 amino acids. The germline CDR1 and CDR2 sequences are SGHVS and FNYEAQ.

The rearrangement links TRBV19 to TRBJ1-6; tentatively, D is TRBD1 (5 bases). This CDR3 spans 17 amino acids. CDR1 LNHDA and CDR2 SQIVND come from the germline V gene (reference sequence). Deletions cut 3 bases from V and 2 bases from J, with 14 bases between. The CDR3 is CASSMWQGSTYNSPLHF. The CDR3 DNA reads as TGTGCCAGTAGTATGTGGCAGGGTAGCACCTATAATTCACCCCTCCACTTT. The complete variable domain, with remaining parts taken from reference TRBV19 and TRBJ1-6, reads DGGITQSPKYLFRKEGQNVTLSCEQNLNHDAMYWYRQDPGQGLRLIYYSQIVNDFQKGDIAEGYSVSREKKESFPLTVTSAQKNPTAFYLCASSMWQGSTYNSPLHFGNGTRLTVT.

The chain joins TRBV15 to TRBJ2-7, with D possibly matching TRBD1 (5 bases). The CDR3 spans 14 residues. The ends were cut back, 2 bases at V and 5 bases at J, with 13 bases in the middle. Looked up from germline, CDR1 is LNHNV and CDR2 is YYDKDF (reference sequence). CDR3 loop: CATSRRGSIDEQYF. In nucleotides, the CDR3 is TGTGCCACCAGCAGAAGGGGATCCATTGACGAGCAGTACTTC.

This clone was observed a single time. The chain has TRBV19 and TRBJ2-1, with D possibly being TRBD1 (5 bases). This CDR3 has 15 amino acids. V lost 5 bases and J lost 5, with 16 bases in between. The germline V gene has CDR1 LNHDA and CDR2 SQIVND (reference sequence). The CDR3 is CASSLLAGKNNEQFF. DNA of the CDR3: TGTGCCAGTAGTCTTTTAGCAGGGAAAAACAATGAGCAGTTCTTC. Combining the CDR3 with reference TRBV19 and TRBJ2-1 gives the whole variable domain DGGITQSPKYLFRKEGQNVTLSCEQNLNHDAMYWYRQDPGQGLRLIYYSQIVNDFQKGDIAEGYSVSREKKESFPLTVTSAQKNPTAFYLCASSLLAGKNNEQFFGPGTRLTVL.

This clone appeared a single time. The V call is TRBV6-1, the J call TRBJ2-7; D is ambiguous. The V and J ends lost 3 bases and 6 bases respectively, with 12 bases between them. Germline values: CDR1 MNHNS, CDR2 SASEGT. CDR3 length: 13 amino acids. The CDR3 reads CASSESPLAEQYF. The CDR3 DNA sequence: TGTGCCAGCAGTGAGTCGCCCCTGGCCGAGCAGTACTTC.

This clone has a handful of counts. The V gene is TRBV4-1, the J gene TRBJ1-5, with TRBD1 identical over 8 bases. The V gene's germline CDR1 is MGHRA and CDR2 YSYEKL. The CDR3 consists of 17 residues. V shed 3 bases and J 4 bases; nucleotides not matched to a gene: 11. The CDR3 here is CASSHVPGQGVNQPQHF. The DNA of the CDR3 is TGCGCCAGCAGCCACGTCCCCGGACAGGGTGTTAATCAGCCCCAGCATTTT.